This entry features one TCR beta chain sequence. Profiled with immunoSEQ multiplex PCR; TCRdb holds only in-frame clones, not every one. This table has under 85,000 clones, around 93% appearing once. The sample belongs to a study of OX40 agonist ivuxolimab in advanced cancers. With 4 bases removed from V and 0 bases from J, the gap between germline ends came to 13 bases. Germline V gene data show CDR1 as LNHDA and CDR2 as SQIVND (reference sequence). The CDR3 loop spans 15 amino acids. The chain couples TRBV19 to TRBJ2-7; D not certain. The TCR sequence derives from an adult with an advanced solid tumor such as melanoma, head and neck, liver or kidney cancer. This sample comprised CD4+ or CD8+ T cells sorted from blood, obtained in a trial of the OX40 agonist ivuxolimab. The CDR3 sequence is CASSSWATSSYEQYF. The CDR3 bases are TGTGCCAGTAGTAGCTGGGCGACCAGCTCCTACGAGCAGTACTTC.